This paragraph reports one T cell receptor (beta chain). A much larger clonotype is one base distant, so this may be a read error. From RNA transcripts, TCR beta CDR3 regions were amplified. Carried out on the TCR CDR3, a first-round RT-PCR used the HTBI primer set. Each CDR3 protein is one row after TCRdb ran MiXCR on the multiplex PCR reads. The top ten hold 3.7% of the sample, which has hundreds of thousands of distinct CDR3 sequences, about 18% seen once. Germline assignment: CDR1 KGHSH and CDR2 LQKENI. CDR3 length: 15 residues. The data stem from a study of T cells in Graves' hyperthyroidism and ophthalmopathy. For the study at large: Peripheral blood samples were taken at initial diagnosis, prior to any treatment.

Material for sequencing was blood. The rearrangement links TRBV18 to TRBJ2-7; 7 bases line up with TRBD1. The sequence derives from a woman aged 18-30 years with Graves' hyperthyroidism. This chain's CDR3 is CASSSPETGFYEQYF. CDR3 sequence (DNA): TGTGCCAGCTCATCACCCGAGACAGGGTTCTACGAGCAGTACTTC.